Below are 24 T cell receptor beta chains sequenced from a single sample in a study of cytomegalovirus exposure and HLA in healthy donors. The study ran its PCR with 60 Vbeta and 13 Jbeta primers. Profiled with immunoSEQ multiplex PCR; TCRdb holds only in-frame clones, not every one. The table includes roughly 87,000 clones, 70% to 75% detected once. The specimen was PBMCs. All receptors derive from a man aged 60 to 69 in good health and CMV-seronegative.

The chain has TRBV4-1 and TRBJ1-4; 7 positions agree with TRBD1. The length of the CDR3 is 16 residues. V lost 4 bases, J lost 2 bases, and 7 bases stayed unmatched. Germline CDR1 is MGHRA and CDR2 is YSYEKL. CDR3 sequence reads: CASSRLPGQTNEKLFF. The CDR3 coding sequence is TGCGCCAGCAGCCGGCTGCCGGGACAGACTAATGAAAAACTGTTTTTT.

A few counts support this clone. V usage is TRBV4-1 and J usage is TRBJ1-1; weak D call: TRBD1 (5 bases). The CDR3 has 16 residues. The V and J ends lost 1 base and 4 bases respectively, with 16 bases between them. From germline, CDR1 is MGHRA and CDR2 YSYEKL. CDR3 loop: CASSQGWGVVSTEAFF. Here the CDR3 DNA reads TGCGCCAGCAGCCAAGGGTGGGGGGTGGTGTCCACTGAAGCTTTCTTT.

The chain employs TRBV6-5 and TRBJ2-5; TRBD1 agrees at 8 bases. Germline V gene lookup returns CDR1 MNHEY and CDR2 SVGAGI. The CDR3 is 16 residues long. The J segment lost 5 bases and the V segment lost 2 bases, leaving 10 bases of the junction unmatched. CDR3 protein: CASSYRPDRAWETQYF. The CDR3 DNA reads TGTGCCAGCAGTTACCGCCCGGACAGGGCATGGGAGACCCAGTACTTC.

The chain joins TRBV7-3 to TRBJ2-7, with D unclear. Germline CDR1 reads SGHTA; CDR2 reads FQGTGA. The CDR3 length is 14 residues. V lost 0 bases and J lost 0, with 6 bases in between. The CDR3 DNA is TGTGCCAGCAGCTTAACGTCTATCTCCTACGAGCAGTACTTC. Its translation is CASSLTSISYEQYF.

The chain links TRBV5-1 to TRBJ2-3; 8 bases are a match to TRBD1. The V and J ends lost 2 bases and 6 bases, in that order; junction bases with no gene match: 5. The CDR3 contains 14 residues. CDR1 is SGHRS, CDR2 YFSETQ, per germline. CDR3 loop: CASSLGTGGDTQYF. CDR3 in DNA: TGCGCCAGCAGCTTAGGGACAGGAGGCGATACGCAGTATTTT.

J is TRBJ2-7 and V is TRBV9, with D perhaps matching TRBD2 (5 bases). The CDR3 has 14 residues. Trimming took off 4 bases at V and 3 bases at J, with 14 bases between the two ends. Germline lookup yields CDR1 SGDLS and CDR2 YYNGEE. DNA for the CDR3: TGTGCCAGCAGCCCTCCGTCGGGAAGCTACGAGCAGTACTTC. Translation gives CASSPPSGSYEQYF.

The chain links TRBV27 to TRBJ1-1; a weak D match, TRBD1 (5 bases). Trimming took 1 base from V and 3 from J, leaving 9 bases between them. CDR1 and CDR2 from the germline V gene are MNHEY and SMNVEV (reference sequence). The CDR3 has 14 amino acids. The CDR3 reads CASSLYWGDTEAFF. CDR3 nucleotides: TGTGCCAGCAGTTTATACTGGGGGGACACTGAAGCTTTCTTT.

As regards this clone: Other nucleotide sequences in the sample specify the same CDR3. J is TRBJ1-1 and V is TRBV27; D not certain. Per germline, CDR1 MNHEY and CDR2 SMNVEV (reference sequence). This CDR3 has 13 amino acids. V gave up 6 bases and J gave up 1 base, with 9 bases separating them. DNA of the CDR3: TGTGCCAGCAGCTTACGGTGGAACACTGAAGCTTTCTTT. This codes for CASSLRWNTEAFF.

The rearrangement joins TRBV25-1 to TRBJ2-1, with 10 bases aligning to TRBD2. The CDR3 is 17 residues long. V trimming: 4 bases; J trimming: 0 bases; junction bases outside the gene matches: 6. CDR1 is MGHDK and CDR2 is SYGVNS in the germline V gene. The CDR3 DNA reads TGTGCCAGCAGTGCCCCGACTAGCGGGCGCTCCTACAATGAGCAGTTCTTC. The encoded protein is CASSAPTSGRSYNEQFF. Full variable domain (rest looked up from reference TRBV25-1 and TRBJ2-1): EADIYQTPRYLVIGTGKKITLECSQTMGHDKMYWYQQDPGMELHLIHYSYGVNSTEKGDLSSESTVSRIRTEHFPLTLESARPSHTSQYLCASSAPTSGRSYNEQFFGPGTRLTVL.

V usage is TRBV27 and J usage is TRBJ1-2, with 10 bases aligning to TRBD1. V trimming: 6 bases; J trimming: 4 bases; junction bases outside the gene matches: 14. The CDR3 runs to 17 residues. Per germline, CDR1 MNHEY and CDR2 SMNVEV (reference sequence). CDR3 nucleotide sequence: TGTGCCAGCAGAGGGGCCGGGACAGGGGAAAGGGGCTATGGCTACACCTTC. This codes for CASRGAGTGERGYGYTF.

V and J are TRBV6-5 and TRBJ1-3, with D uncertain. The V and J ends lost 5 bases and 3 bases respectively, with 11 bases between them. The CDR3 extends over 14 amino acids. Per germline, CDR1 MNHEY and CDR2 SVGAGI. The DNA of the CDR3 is TGTGCCAGCAGTACCTCCGGGAATGGAAACACCATATATTTT. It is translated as CASSTSGNGNTIYF.

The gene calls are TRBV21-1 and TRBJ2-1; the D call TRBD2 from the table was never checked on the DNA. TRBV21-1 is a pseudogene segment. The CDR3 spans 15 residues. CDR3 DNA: TGTGCCAGCAGCGCTCCGGGACTAGCGGGGGGTCGGCAGTTCTTC. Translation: CASSAPGLAGGRQFF.

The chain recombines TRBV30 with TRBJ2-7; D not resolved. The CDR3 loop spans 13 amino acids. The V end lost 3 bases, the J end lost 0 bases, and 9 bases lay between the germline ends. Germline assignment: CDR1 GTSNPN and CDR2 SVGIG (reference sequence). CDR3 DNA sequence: TGTGCCTGGAGCCGGCGGATCTCCTACGAGCAGTACTTC. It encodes CAWSRRISYEQYF. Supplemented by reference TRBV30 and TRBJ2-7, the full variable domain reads SQTIHQWPATLVQPVGSPLSLECTVEGTSNPNLYWYRQAAGRGLQLLFYSVGIGQISSEVPQNLSASRPQDRQFILSSKKLLLSDSGFYLCAWSRRISYEQYFGPGTRLTVT.

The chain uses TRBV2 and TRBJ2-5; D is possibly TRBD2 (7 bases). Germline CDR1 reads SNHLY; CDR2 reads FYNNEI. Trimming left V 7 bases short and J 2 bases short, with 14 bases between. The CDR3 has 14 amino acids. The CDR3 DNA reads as TGTGCCAGCACCCGTAGGGGGGGACAAGAGACCCAGTACTTC. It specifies CASTRRGGQETQYF.

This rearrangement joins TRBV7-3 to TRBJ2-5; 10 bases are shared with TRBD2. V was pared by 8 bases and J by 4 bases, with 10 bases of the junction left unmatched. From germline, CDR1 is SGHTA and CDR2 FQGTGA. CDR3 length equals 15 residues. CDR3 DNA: TGTGCCAGCTCACTAGCGGGGAAAGAAGGAGAGACCCAGTACTTC. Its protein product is CASSLAGKEGETQYF.

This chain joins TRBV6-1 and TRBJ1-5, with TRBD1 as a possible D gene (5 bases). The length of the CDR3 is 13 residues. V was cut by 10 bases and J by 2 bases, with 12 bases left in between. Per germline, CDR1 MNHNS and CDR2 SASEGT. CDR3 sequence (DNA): TGTGCCACCGACAGCCGTGGCAATCAGCCCCAGCATTTT. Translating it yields CATDSRGNQPQHF.

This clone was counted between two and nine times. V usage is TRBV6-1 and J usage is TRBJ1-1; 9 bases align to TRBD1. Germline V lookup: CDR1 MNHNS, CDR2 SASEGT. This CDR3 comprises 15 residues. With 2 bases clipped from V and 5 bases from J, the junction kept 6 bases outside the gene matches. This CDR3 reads CASSEHRGTGTEAFF. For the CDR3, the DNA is TGTGCCAGCAGTGAACACCGCGGGACAGGGACTGAAGCTTTCTTT.

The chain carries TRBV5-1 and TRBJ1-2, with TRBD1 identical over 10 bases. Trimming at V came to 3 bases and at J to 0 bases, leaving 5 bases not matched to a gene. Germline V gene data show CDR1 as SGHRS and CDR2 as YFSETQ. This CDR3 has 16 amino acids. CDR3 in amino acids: CASSSSTGGANYGYTF. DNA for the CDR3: TGCGCCAGCAGCTCGTCGACAGGGGGCGCTAACTATGGCTACACCTTC.

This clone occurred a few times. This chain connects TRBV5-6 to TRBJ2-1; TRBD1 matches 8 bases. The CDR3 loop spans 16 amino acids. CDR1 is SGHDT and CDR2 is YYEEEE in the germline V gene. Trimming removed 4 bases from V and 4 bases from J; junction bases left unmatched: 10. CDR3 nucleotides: TGTGCCAGCAGCATTACAGGGGGAGATCGGTACAATGAGCAGTTCTTC. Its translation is CASSITGGDRYNEQFF.

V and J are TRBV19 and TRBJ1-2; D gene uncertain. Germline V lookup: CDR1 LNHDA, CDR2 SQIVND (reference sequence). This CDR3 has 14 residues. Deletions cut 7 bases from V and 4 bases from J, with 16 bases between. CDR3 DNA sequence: TGTGCCAGTACTCGGGGAGGGCGGTTCTATGGCTACACCTTC. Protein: CASTRGGRFYGYTF.

CDR3 DNA sequence: TGTGCCAGCAGCGTCCCCCCAACAGGGATACGGGATGGCTACACCTTC. Translating gives CASSVPPTGIRDGYTF. The chain uses TRBV9 and TRBJ1-2; perhaps TRBD1 as D (6 bases). V was trimmed by 2 bases and J by 6 bases, leaving 20 bases between them. CDR3 size: 16 residues. From germline, CDR1 is SGDLS and CDR2 YYNGEE.

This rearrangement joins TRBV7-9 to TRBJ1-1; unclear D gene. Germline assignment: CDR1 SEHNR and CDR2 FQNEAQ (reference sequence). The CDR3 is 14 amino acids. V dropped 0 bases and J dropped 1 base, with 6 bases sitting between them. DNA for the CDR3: TGTGCCAGCAGCTTAGCGGTCGGGAACACTGAAGCTTTCTTT. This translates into CASSLAVGNTEAFF.

The CDR3 loop is CASSESGWANYGYTF. Here the CDR3 DNA reads TGTGCCAGCAGTGAATCGGGGTGGGCTAACTATGGCTACACCTTC. V gene TRBV25-1 combines with J gene TRBJ1-2; no definite D call. Germline-derived CDR1 and CDR2 are MGHDK and SYGVNS. Trimming removed 1 base from V and 0 bases from J, with 9 bases in between. CDR3 size: 15 residues.

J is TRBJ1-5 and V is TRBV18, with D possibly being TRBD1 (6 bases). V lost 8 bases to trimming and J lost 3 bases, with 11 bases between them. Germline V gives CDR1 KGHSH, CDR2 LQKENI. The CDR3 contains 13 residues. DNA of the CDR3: TGTGCCAGCAATGGACAGCCCAATCAGCCCCAGCATTTT. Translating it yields CASNGQPNQPQHF.